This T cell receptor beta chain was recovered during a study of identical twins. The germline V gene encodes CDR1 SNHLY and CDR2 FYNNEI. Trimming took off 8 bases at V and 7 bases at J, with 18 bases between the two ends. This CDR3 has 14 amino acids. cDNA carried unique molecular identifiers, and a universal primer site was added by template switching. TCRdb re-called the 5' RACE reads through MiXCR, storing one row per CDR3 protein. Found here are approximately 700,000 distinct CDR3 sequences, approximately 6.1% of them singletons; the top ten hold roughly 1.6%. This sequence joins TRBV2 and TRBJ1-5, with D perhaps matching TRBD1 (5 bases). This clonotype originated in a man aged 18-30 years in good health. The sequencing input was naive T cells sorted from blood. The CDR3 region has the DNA TGTGCCAGCCGCCTCGAAGGGGTCTTCCAGCCCCAGCATTTT. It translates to CASRLEGVFQPQHF.